This T cell receptor beta chain was captured in a study of T cell responses to AZD1222 COVID-19 vaccine. As concerns this clone: The target antigen is unknown. Different DNA sequences within this sample yield the same CDR3.

V dropped 2 bases and J dropped 0 bases, with 2 bases sitting between them. The CDR3 extends over 13 amino acids. Germline lookup yields CDR1 MDHEN and CDR2 SYDVKM. Both about-4-week and about-12-week second-dose recipients were combined. Study-level results: Spike-specific TCR breadth and depth went up after people got two AZD1222 doses. White British people made up most donors, females outnumbered males, and clonal diversity was possibly underestimated.

Some clones are missing from TCRdb's copy, which holds only in-frame ones; the method was immunoSEQ multiplex PCR. The table lists approximately 300,000 clones, 85% to 95% of them singletons, with around 0.6% in the top ten. Sample: peripheral blood, taken 28 days after the second AZD1222 dose. This clonotype originated in an adult who received the AZD1222 COVID-19 vaccine. This rearrangement joins TRBV28 to TRBJ1-5; D is unresolved. This chain's CDR3 is CASSLGSNQPQHF. CDR3 DNA sequence: TGTGCCAGCAGTTTAGGTAGCAATCAGCCCCAGCATTTT.